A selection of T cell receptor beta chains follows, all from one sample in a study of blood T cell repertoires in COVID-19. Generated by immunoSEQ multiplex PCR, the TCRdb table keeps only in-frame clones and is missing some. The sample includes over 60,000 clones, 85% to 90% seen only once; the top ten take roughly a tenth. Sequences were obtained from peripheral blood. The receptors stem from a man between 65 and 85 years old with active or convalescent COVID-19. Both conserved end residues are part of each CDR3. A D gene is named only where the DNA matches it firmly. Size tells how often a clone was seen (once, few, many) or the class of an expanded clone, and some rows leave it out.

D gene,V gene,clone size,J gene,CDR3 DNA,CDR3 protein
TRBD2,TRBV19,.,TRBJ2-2,TGTGCCAGTAGTATAGGCACGCTCCGACTAGCGGGCCCCGGGGAGCTGTTTTTT,CASSIGTLRLAGPGELFF
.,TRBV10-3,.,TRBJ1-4,TGTGCCACCCACAGGGATGTCAATGAAAAACTGTTTTTT,CATHRDVNEKLFF
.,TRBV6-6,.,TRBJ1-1,TGTGCCAGCAGGCCGACAGGCTTCGCTGAAGCTTTCTTT,CASRPTGFAEAFF
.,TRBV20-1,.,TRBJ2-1,TGCAGTGCTAGTATTGGCGGAGAGCAGTTCTTC,CSASIGGEQFF
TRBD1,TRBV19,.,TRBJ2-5,TGTGCCAGTAGTATGGACAGGGGGCAGGAGACCCAGTACTTC,CASSMDRGQETQYF
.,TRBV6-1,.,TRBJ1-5,TGTGCCAGCAGCCCCCACAGGGACAATCAGCCCCAGCATTTT,CASSPHRDNQPQHF
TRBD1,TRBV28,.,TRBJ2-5,TGTGCCAGCAGCCTGGGACAGGGGTCGGAGACCCAGTACTTC,CASSLGQGSETQYF
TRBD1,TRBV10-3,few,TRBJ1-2,TGTGCCATCAAAGGGCAGGGGGCTTTCTATGGCTACACCTTC,CAIKGQGAFYGYTF
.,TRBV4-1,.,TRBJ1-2,TGCGCCAGCAGCCAATCCCGGAACTATGGCTACACCTTC,CASSQSRNYGYTF
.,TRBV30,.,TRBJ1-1,TGTGCCTGGAGGTGGAGGAGTGAAGCTTTCTTT,CAWRWRSEAFF
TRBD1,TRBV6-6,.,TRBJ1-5,TGTGCCAGCATCGGCCGGGACAGGAATAGCAATCAGCCCCAGCATTTT,CASIGRDRNSNQPQHF
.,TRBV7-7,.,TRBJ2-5,TGTGCTAGCAGCTTAGTATCGGGGAATCCGGGGACCCAGTACTTC,CASSLVSGNPGTQYF
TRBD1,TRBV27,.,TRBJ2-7,TGTGCCAGCAGCTCCCTATCCGGGACAGGGATCTCCTACGAGCAGTACTTC,CASSSLSGTGISYEQYF
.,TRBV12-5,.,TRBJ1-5,TGTGCTAGTGCCAGAGGTCGCAATCAGCCCCAGCATTTT,CASARGRNQPQHF
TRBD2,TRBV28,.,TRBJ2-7,TGTGCCAGCTCCCCGCCTAGCGGCCTCTACGAGCAGTACTTC,CASSPPSGLYEQYF